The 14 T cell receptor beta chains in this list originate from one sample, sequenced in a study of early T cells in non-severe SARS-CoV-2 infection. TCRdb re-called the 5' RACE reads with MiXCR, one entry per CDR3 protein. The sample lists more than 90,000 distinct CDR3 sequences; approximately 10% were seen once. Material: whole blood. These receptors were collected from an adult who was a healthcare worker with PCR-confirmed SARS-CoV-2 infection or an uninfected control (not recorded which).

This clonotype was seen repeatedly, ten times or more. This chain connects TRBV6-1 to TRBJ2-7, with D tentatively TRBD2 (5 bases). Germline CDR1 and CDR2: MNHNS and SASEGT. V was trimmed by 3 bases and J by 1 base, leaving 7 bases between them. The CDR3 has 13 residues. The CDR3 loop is CASSEAGSYEQYF. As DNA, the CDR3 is TGTGCCAGCAGTGAGGCGGGTTCCTACGAGCAGTACTTC.

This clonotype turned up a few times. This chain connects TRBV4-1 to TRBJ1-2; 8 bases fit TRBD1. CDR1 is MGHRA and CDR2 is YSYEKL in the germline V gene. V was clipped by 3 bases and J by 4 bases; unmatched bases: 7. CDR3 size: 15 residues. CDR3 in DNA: TGCGCCAGCAGCCATAGACAGGGGTTGGGCTATGGCTACACCTTC. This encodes CASSHRQGLGYGYTF.

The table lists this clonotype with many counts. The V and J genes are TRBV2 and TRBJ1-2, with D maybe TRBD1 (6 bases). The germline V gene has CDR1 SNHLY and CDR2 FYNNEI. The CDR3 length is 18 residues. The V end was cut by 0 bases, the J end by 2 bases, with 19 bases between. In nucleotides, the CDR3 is TGTGCCAGCAGTGAAGCGCTTTGGGCAACAGGGCCCAACTATGGCTACACCTTC. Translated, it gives CASSEALWATGPNYGYTF.

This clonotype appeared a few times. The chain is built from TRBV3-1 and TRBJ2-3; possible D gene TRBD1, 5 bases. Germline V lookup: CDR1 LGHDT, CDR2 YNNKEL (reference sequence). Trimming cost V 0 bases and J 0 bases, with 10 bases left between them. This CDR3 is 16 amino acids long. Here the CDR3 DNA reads TGTGCCAGCAGCCAAGAATATACAGGCAGCACAGATACGCAGTATTTT. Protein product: CASSQEYTGSTDTQYF.

The CDR3: CAVKGQPTSTDTQYF. The DNA for the CDR3 is TGTGCCGTTAAAGGCCAGCCGACTAGCACAGATACGCAGTATTTT. V is TRBV6-1 and J is TRBJ2-3; D gene unclear. The V end was cut by 11 bases, the J end by 0 bases, with 18 bases between. Germline lookup yields CDR1 MNHNS and CDR2 SASEGT. The CDR3 is 15 residues long.

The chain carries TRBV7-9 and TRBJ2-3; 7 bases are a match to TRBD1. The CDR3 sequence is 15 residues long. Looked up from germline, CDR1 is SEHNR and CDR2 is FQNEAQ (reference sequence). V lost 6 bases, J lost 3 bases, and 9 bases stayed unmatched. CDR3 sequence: CASRDYRQGTDTQYF. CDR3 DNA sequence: TGTGCCAGCAGAGACTACCGACAGGGAACAGATACGCAGTATTTT.

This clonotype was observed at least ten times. The CDR3 protein is CASSTGYSYEQYF. The CDR3 coding sequence is TGTGCCAGCAGTACAGGGTACTCCTACGAGCAGTACTTC. V gene TRBV6-1 combines with J gene TRBJ2-7; D possibly corresponds to TRBD1 (6 bases). This CDR3 region has 13 residues. The V end was cut by 5 bases, the J end by 0 bases, with 8 bases between. Germline CDR1 reads MNHNS; CDR2 reads SASEGT.

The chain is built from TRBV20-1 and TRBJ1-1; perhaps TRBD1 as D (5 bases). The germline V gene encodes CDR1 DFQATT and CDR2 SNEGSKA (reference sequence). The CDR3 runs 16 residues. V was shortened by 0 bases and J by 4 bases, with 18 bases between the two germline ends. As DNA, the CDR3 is TGCAGTGCTAGAGATAATTCCGGGACTACCGGCACTGAAGCTTTCTTT. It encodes CSARDNSGTTGTEAFF.

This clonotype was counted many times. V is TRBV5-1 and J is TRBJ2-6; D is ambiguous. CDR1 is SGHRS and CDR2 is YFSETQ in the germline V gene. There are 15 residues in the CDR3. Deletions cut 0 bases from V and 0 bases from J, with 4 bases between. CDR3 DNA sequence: TGCGCCAGCAGCTTGGGCCACTCTGGGGCCAACGTCCTGACTTTC. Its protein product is CASSLGHSGANVLTF.

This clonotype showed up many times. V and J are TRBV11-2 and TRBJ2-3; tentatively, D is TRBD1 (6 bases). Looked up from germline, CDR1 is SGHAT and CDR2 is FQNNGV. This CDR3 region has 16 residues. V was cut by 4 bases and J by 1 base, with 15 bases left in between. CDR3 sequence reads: CASSYRQVQRTDTQYF. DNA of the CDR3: TGTGCCAGCAGCTACCGACAGGTTCAGCGCACAGATACGCAGTATTTT.

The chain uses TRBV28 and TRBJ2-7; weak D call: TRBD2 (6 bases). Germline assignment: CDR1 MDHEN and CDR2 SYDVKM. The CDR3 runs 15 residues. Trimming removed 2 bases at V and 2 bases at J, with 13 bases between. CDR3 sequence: CASSLVTRDPYEQYF. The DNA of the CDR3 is TGTGCCAGCAGTTTAGTGACTAGAGATCCCTACGAGCAGTACTTC.

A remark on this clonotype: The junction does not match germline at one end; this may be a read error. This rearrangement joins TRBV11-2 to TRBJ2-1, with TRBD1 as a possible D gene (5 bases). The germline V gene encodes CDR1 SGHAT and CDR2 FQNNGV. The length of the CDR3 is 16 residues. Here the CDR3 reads CASSVDDRRAYNEQFF. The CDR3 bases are TGTGCCAGCAGCGTAGACGACAGACGCGCCTACAATGAGCAGTTCTTC.

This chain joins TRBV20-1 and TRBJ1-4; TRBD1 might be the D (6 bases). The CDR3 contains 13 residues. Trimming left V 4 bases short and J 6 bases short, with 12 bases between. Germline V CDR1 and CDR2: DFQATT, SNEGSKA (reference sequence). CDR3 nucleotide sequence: TGCAGTGCTAAACAGGGCTTCGATGAAAAACTGTTTTTT. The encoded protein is CSAKQGFDEKLFF.

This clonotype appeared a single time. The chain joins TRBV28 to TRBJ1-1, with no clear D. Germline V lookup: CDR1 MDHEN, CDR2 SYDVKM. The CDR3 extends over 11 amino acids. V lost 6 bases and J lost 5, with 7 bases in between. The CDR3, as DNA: TGTGCCAGCAGCGGAGATACTGAAGCTTTCTTT. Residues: CASSGDTEAFF. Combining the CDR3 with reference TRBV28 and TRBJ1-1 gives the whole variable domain DVKVTQSSRYLVKRTGEKVFLECVQDMDHENMFWYRQDPGLGLRLIYFSYDVKMKEKGDIPEGYSVSREKKERFSLILESASTNQTSMYLCASSGDTEAFFGQGTRLTVV.